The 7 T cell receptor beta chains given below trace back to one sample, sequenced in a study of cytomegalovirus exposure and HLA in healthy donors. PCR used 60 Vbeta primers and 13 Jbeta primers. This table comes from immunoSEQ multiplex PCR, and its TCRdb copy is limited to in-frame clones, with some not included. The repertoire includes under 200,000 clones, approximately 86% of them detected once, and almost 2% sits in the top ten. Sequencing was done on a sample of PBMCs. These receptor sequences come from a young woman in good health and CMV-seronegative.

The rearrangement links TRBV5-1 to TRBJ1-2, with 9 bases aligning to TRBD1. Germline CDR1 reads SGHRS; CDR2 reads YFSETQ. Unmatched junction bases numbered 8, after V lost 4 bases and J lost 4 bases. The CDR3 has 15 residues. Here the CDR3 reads CASSALGTGLYGYTF. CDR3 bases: TGCGCCAGCAGCGCGCTGGGGACAGGGCTCTATGGCTACACCTTC.

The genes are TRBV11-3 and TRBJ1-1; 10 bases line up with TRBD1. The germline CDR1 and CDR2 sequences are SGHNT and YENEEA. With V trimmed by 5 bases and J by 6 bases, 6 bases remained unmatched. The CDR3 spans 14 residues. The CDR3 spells CASSRDRGAPEAFF. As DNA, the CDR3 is TGTGCCAGCAGCCGGGACAGGGGCGCCCCTGAAGCTTTCTTT.

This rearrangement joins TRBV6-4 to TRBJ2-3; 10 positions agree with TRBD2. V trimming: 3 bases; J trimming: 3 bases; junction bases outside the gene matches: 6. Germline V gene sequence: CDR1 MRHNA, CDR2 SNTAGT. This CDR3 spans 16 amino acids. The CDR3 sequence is CASSESSGSWTDTQYF. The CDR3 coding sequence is TGTGCCAGCAGTGAGTCTAGCGGGAGTTGGACAGATACGCAGTATTTT.

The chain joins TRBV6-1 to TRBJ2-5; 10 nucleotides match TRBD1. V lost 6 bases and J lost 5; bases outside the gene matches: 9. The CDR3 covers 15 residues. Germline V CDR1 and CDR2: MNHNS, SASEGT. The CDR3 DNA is TGTGCCAGCAGGCTTCATCGACAGGGGGCGGAGACCCAGTACTTC. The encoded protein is CASRLHRQGAETQYF.

The CDR3 protein is CASSRDWNNEQFF. CDR3 sequence (DNA): TGTGCCAGCAGCAGGGACTGGAACAATGAGCAGTTCTTC. V is TRBV6-4 and J is TRBJ2-1; TRBD2 is a possible D gene (6 bases). Trimming removed 6 bases at V and 5 bases at J, with 11 bases between. This CDR3 is 13 amino acids long. CDR1 is MRHNA, CDR2 SNTAGT, per germline.

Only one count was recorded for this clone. The CDR3 region is CAIWDTTNYGYTF. As DNA, the CDR3 is TGTGCCATATGGGACACGACTAACTATGGCTACACCTTC. This chain uses TRBV10-3 with TRBJ1-2; maybe TRBD1 (6 bases). CDR3 length: 13 residues. Germline V gene lookup returns CDR1 ENHRY and CDR2 SYGVKD. The germline V and J ends were trimmed by 9 bases and 0 bases, with 11 bases remaining between them.

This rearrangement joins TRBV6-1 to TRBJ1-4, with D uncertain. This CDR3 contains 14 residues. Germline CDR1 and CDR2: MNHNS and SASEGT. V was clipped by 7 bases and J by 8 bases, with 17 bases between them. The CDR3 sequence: CASKVGQDGEKLFF. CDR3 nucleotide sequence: TGTGCCAGCAAGGTGGGCCAGGATGGGGAAAAACTGTTTTTT.